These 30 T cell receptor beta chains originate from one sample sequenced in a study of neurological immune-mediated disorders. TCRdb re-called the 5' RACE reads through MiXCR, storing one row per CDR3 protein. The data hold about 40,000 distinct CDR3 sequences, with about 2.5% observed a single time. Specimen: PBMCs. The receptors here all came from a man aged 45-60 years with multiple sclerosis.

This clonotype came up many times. The CDR3, as DNA: TGTGCCAGCAGTCCCAGAACGGGACCTACGGAAGGCTACACCTTC. Translation: CASSPRTGPTEGYTF. The chain has TRBV12-3 or TRBV12-4 and TRBJ1-2; the D gene is possibly TRBD1 (5 bases). Trimming stripped 5 bases from V and 8 bases from J, with 21 bases between. The CDR3 is 15 amino acids.

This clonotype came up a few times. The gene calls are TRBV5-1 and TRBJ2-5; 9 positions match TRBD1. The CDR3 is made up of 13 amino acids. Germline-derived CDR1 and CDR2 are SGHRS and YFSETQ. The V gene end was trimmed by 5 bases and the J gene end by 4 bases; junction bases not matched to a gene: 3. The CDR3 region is CASRQGQGETQYF. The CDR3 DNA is TGCGCCAGCAGACAGGGACAGGGAGAGACCCAGTACTTC.

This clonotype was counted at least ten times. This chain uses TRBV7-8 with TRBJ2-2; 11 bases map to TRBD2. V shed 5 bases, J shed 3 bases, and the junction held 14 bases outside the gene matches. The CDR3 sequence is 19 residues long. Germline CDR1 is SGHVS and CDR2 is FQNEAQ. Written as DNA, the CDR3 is TGTGCCAGCAGCCTCAGGTCTCCCCTTAGCGGGGGGGACACCGGGGAGCTGTTTTTT. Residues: CASSLRSPLSGGDTGELFF.

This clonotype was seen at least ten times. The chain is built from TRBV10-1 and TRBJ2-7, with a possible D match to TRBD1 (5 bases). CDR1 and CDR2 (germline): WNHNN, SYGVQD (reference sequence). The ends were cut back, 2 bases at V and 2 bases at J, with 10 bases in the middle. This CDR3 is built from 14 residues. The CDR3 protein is CASSEPPGTYEQYF. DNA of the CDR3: TGCGCCAGCAGTGAGCCCCCAGGGACCTACGAGCAGTACTTC.

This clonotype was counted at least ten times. The CDR3 here is CASSSRGQGPYEQYF. In nucleotides, the CDR3 is TGTGCCAGCAGCTCCCGGGGACAGGGTCCCTACGAGCAGTACTTC. The genes are TRBV13 and TRBJ2-7; 9 bases line up with TRBD1. V shed 4 bases and J 2 bases; nucleotides not matched to a gene: 6. Germline assignment: CDR1 PRHDT and CDR2 FYEKMQ (reference sequence). The length of the CDR3 is 15 residues.

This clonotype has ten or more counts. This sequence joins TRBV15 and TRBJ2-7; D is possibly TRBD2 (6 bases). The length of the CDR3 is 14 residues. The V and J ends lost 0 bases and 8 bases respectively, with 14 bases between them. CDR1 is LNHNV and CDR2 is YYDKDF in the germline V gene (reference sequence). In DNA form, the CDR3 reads TGTGCCACCAGCAGAGATAAGGAGGGAGCGAAGCAGTACTTC. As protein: CATSRDKEGAKQYF.

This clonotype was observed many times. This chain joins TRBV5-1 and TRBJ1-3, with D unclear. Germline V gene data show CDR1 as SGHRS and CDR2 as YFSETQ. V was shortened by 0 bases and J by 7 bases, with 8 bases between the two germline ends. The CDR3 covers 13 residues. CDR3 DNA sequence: TGCGCCAGCAGCTTGGAAGGGATTAACACCATATATTTT. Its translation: CASSLEGINTIYF.

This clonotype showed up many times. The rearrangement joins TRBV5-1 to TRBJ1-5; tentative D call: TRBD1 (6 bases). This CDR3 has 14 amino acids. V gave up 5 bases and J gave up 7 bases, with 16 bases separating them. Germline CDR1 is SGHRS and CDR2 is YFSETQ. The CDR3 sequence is CASSEGGADQPQHF. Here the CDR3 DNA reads TGCGCCAGCAGTGAAGGGGGGGCAGACCAGCCCCAGCATTTT.

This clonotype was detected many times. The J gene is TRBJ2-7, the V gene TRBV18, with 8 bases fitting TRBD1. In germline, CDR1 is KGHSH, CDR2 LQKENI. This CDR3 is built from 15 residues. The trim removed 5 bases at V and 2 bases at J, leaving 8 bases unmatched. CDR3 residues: CASSLQTGVPYEQYF. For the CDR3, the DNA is TGTGCCAGCTCATTACAGACAGGGGTCCCCTACGAGCAGTACTTC.

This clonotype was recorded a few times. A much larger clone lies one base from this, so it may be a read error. The CDR3 region has the DNA TGTGCCAGCAGCTGGTGGACTAGCGGTGCGTTGGATACGCAGTATTTT. This codes for CASSWWTSGALDTQYF. The chain is built from TRBV3-1 and TRBJ2-3; 10 nucleotides match TRBD2. The CDR3 sequence is 16 residues long. V was clipped by 5 bases and J by 6 bases; unmatched bases: 11. Per germline, CDR1 LGHDT and CDR2 YNNKEL (reference sequence).

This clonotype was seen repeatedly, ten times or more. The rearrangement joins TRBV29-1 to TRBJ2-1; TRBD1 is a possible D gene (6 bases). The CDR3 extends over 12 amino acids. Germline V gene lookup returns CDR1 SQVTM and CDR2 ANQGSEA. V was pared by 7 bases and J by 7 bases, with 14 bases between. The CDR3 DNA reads TGCAGCGGTGGTGGGGGCAGGAATGAGCAGTTCTTC. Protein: CSGGGGRNEQFF.

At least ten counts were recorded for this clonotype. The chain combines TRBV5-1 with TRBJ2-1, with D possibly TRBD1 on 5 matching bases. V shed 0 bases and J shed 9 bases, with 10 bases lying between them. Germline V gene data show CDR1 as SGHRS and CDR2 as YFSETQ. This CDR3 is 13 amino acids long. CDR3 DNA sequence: TGCGCCAGCAGCTTGGGGCAGGGCGGTGAGCAGTTCTTC. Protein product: CASSLGQGGEQFF.

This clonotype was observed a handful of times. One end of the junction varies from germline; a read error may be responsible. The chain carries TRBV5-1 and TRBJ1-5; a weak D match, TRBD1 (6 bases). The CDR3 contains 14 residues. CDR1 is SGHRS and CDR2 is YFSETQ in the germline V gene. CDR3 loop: CASSEGGADQPQNF. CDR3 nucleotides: TGCGCCAGCAGTGAAGGGGGGGCAGACCAGCCCCAGAATTTT.

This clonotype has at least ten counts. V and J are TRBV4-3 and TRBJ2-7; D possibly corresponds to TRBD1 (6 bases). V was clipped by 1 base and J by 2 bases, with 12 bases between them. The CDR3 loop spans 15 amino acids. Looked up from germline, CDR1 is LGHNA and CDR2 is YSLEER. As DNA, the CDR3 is TGCGCCAGCAGCCAAGTTTGGGACATAACCTACGAGCAGTACTTC. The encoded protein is CASSQVWDITYEQYF.

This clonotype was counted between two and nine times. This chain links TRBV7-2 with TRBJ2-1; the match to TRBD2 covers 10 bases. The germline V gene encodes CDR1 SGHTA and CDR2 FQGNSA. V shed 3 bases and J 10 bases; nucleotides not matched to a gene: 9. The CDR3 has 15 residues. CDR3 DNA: TGTGCCAGCAGCTTTGGAGCGGGGGGGCTTGGGGAGCAGTTCTTC. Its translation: CASSFGAGGLGEQFF.

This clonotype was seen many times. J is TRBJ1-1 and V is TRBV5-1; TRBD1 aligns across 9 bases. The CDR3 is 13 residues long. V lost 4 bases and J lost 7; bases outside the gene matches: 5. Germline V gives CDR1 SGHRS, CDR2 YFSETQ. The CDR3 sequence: CASSPRTGDEAFF. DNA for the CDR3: TGCGCCAGCAGCCCCAGGACAGGGGATGAAGCTTTCTTT.

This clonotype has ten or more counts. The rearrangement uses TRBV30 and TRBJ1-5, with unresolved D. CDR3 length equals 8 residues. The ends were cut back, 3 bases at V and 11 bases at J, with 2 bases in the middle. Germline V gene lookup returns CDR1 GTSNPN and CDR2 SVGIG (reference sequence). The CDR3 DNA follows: TGTGCCTGGAGGGCCCAGCATTTT. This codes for CAWRAQHF.

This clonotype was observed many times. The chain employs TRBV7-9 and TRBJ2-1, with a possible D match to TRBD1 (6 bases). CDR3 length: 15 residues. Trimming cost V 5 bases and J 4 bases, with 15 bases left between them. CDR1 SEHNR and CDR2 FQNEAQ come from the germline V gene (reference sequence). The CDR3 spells CASSRTQGSYNEQFF. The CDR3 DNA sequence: TGTGCCAGCAGCAGGACCCAGGGGTCGTACAATGAGCAGTTCTTC. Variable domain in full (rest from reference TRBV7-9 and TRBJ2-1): DTGVSQNPRHKITKRGQNVTFRCDPISEHNRLYWYRQTLGQGPEFLTYFQNEAQLEKSRLLSDRFSAERPKGSFSTLEIQRTEQGDSAMYLCASSRTQGSYNEQFFGPGTRLTVL.

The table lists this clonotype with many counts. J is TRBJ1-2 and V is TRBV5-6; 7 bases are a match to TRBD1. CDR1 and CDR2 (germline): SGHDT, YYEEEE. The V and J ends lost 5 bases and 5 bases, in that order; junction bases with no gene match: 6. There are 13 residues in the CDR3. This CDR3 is CASRGQSVYGYTF. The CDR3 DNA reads TGTGCCAGCAGGGGACAGTCCGTTTATGGCTACACCTTC.

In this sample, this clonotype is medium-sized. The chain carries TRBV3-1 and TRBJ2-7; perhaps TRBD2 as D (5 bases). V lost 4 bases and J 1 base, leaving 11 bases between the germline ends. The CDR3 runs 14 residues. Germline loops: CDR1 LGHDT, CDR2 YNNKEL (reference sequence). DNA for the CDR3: TGTGCCAGCAGCCCAGGACGGGAATCCTACGAGCAGTACTTC. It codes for CASSPGRESYEQYF.

The CDR3 nucleotides are TGTGCCAGCAGTCACAGGGGGCGCCCCGGGGAGCTGTTTTTT. Its translation: CASSHRGRPGELFF. The chain joins TRBV7-2 to TRBJ2-2, with 9 bases identical to TRBD1. J lost 6 bases, V lost 6 bases, and 5 bases had no gene match. CDR3 length: 14 residues. CDR1 is SGHTA and CDR2 is FQGNSA in the germline V gene.

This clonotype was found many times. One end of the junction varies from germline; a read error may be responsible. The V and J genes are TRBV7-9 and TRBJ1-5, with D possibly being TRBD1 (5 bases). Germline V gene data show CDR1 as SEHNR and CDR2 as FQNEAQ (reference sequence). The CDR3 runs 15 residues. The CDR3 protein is CASSFGGVSNQPQNF. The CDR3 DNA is TGTGCCAGCAGCTTTGGAGGGGTTAGCAATCAGCCCCAGAATTTT.

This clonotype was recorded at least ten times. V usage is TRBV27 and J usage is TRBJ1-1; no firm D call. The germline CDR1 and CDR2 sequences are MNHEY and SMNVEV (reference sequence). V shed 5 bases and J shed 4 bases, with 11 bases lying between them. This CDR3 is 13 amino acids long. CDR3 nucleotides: TGTGCCAGCAGTCCTACGTGGGGCACTGAAGCTTTCTTT. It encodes CASSPTWGTEAFF.

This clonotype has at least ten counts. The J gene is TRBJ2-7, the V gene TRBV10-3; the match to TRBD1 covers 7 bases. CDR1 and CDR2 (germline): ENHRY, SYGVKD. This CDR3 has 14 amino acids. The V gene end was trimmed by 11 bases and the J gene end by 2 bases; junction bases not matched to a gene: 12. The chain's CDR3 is CAVGAWDRTYEQYF. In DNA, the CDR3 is TGTGCCGTCGGGGCTTGGGACAGAACCTACGAGCAGTACTTC.

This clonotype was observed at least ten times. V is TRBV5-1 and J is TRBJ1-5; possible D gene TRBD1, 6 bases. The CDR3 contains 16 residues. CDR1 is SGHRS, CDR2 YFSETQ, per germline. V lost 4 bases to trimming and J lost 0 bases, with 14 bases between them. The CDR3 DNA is TGCGCCAGCAGCCCGGGACATCCGAATAGCAATCAGCCCCAGCATTTT. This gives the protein CASSPGHPNSNQPQHF.

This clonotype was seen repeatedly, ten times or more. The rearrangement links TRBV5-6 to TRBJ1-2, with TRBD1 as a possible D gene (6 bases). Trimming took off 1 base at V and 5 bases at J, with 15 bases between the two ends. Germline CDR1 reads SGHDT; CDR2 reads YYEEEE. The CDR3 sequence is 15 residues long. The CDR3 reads CASSLFQGRRYGYTF. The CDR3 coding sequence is TGTGCCAGCAGCTTGTTCCAGGGGAGACGGTATGGCTACACCTTC.

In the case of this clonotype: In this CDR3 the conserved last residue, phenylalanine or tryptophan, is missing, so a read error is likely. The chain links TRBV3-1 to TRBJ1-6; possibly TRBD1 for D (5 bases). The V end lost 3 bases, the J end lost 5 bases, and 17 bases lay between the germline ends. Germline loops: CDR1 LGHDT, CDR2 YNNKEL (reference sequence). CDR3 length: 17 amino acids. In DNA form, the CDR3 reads TGTGCCAGCAGCCAGAAAGTAACAGGAACTAATAATTCACCCCTCCACAAT. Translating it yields CASSQKVTGTNNSPLHN.

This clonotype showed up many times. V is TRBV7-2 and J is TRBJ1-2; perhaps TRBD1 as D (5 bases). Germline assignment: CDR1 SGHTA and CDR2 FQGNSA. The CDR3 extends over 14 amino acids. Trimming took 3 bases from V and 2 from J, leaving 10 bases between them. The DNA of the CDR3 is TGTGCCAGCAGCTTTGGGGGGGACAACTATGGCTACACCTTC. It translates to CASSFGGDNYGYTF.

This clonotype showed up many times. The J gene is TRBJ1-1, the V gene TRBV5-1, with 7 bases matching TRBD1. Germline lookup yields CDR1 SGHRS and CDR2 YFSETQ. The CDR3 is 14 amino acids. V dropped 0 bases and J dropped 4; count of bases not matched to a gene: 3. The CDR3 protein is CASSLGQGFTEAFF. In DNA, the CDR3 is TGCGCCAGCAGCTTGGGACAGGGATTCACTGAAGCTTTCTTT.

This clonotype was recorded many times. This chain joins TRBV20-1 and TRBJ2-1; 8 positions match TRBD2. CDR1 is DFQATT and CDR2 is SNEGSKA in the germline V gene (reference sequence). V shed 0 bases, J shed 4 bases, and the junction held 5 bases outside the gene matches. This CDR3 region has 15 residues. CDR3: CSARDARGGYNEQFF. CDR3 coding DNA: TGCAGTGCTAGAGATGCTCGCGGGGGGTACAATGAGCAGTTCTTC.